This T cell receptor (beta chain) is drawn from a study of shared clonotypes between healthy human individuals. Study-level information: Serving as donors were two women and a few men, whose ages spanned 18 to 49. Study results and limitations: Few donors limited the genetic and exposure-history diversity represented.

This CDR3 contains 16 residues. CDR1 SGHRS and CDR2 YFSETQ come from the germline V gene. V was clipped by 1 base and J by 3 bases; unmatched bases: 2. Profiling relied on immunoSEQ multiplex PCR, and the TCRdb table lists in-frame clones only, not all of them. The data contain about 490,000 clones, 70% to 85% of them singletons. Comment on this clone: The antigen is not known.

This chain joins TRBV5-1 and TRBJ2-3, with TRBD2 identical over 13 bases. Sequences were obtained from PBMCs. The origin of this receptor is a woman aged 40 to 50 in good health. Some clones in this sample may be carry-over from other donors' samples. The CDR3 loop is CASSLTSGRGTDTQYF. CDR3 bases: TGCGCCAGCAGCTTGACTAGCGGGAGGGGTACAGATACGCAGTATTTT.